What follows are 16 T cell receptor beta chains derived from one specimen sequenced in a study of T cells in Graves' hyperthyroidism and ophthalmopathy. From RNA transcripts, TCR beta CDR3 regions were amplified. The TCR CDR3 first-round RT-PCR relied on the HTBI primer set. A single record per CDR3 protein comes from TCRdb applying MiXCR to the multiplex PCR reads. The table has about 400,000 distinct CDR3 sequences, around a sixth seen once; the top ten hold almost 8%. The sequencing sample was made of blood. These receptors were taken from a woman aged 18-29 years with Graves' hyperthyroidism.

This clonotype was recorded only once. The chain has TRBV5-1 and TRBJ2-5, with a tentative D call TRBD1 (5 bases). The CDR3 spans 13 residues. V shed 2 bases and J shed 4 bases, with 9 bases lying between them. Germline-derived CDR1 and CDR2 are SGHRS and YFSETQ. The CDR3 spells CASSLDSRETQYF. The CDR3, as DNA: TGCGCCAGCAGCTTAGACAGCCGAGAGACCCAGTACTTC.

This clonotype was seen more than once but under ten times. This chain joins TRBV5-6 and TRBJ1-2; TRBD1 might be the D (6 bases). The germline gives CDR1 SGHDT, CDR2 YYEEEE. Trimming shortened V by 8 bases and J by 0 bases, and 20 bases separated the two germline ends. The CDR3 consists of 16 residues. Here the CDR3 DNA reads TGTGCCAGTAGTGGGCAGGGGAAAGGGGCTAACTATGGCTACACCTTC. Protein sequence: CASSGQGKGANYGYTF.

V usage is TRBV5-1 and J usage is TRBJ2-1, with unresolved D. Germline V gene data show CDR1 as SGHRS and CDR2 as YFSETQ. The CDR3 is 11 amino acids. V lost 4 bases to trimming and J lost 8 bases, with 7 bases between them. The CDR3 spells CASSAADEQFF. The CDR3 region has the DNA TGCGCCAGCAGCGCGGCCGATGAGCAGTTCTTC.

The chain links TRBV5-1 to TRBJ2-5; weak D call: TRBD2 (5 bases). Germline V gene data show CDR1 as SGHRS and CDR2 as YFSETQ. V lost 7 bases and J 5 bases, leaving 12 bases between the germline ends. This CDR3 has 12 residues. The CDR3 is CASGRTGETQYF. CDR3 coding DNA: TGCGCCAGCGGCCGTACGGGGGAGACCCAGTACTTC. Full variable domain (missing parts from reference TRBV5-1 and TRBJ2-5): KAGVTQTPRYLIKTRGQQVTLSCSPISGHRSVSWYQQTPGQGLQFLFEYFSETQRNKGNFPGRFSGRQFSNSRSEMNVSTLELGDSALYLCASGRTGETQYFGPGTRLLVL.

Ten or more counts support this clonotype. The chain employs TRBV6-1 and TRBJ1-2, with D possibly matching TRBD1 (5 bases). Deletions cut 4 bases from V and 4 bases from J, with 10 bases between. The CDR3 is made up of 13 amino acids. From germline, CDR1 is MNHNS and CDR2 SASEGT. The CDR3 nucleotides read TGTGCCAGCAGTGGAGGGAGGGGCTATGGCTACACCTTC. This codes for CASSGGRGYGYTF.

This clonotype was picked up one time. This chain links TRBV11-2 with TRBJ2-5; TRBD2 matches 15 bases. J gave up 8 bases and V 5 bases, and 15 bases lay outside the gene matches. CDR1 SGHAT and CDR2 FQNNGV come from the germline V gene. The CDR3 is 18 amino acids. In DNA, the CDR3 is TGTGCCAGCAGCCCAACAGGACTAGCGGGAGGGCCTTACGACACCCAGTACTTC. It specifies CASSPTGLAGGPYDTQYF.

This clonotype occurred many times. The V and J genes are TRBV5-1 and TRBJ1-1; D call uncertain. V was cut by 1 base and J by 0 bases, with 7 bases left in between. Germline CDR1 and CDR2: SGHRS and YFSETQ. CDR3 length: 14 amino acids. CDR3 in DNA: TGCGCCAGCAGCTTGTACCAGTTGAACACTGAAGCTTTCTTT. Amino acid sequence: CASSLYQLNTEAFF.

This clonotype was detected many times. V usage is TRBV7-9 and J usage is TRBJ2-1, with a tentative D call TRBD1 (6 bases). Germline CDR1 SEHNR, CDR2 FQNEAQ (reference sequence). Deletions cut 4 bases from V and 9 bases from J, with 22 bases between. The CDR3 is made up of 16 amino acids. The CDR3 nucleotides are TGTGCCAGCAGCTCCTACAGGACAGTAGGGGCGGGTGAGCAGTTCTTC. Its translation: CASSSYRTVGAGEQFF.

This clonotype was seen ten or more times. The chain carries TRBV3-1 and TRBJ2-5, with a possible D match to TRBD2 (6 bases). V lost 0 bases, J lost 5 bases, and 13 bases lay in between. The germline gives CDR1 LGHDT, CDR2 YNNKEL (reference sequence). CDR3 length: 15 residues. CDR3 nucleotide sequence: TGTGCCAGCAGCCAAGATCGAGTAGGGAGGGAGACCCAGTACTTC. The encoded protein is CASSQDRVGRETQYF.

This clonotype came up a few times. The chain combines TRBV25-1 with TRBJ2-1; 9 positions agree with TRBD2. This CDR3 spans 17 amino acids. The junction had 9 bases not matched to a gene; V was cut back by 2 bases and J by 4 bases. Per the germline V gene, CDR1 is MGHDK and CDR2 is SYGVNS. CDR3 DNA sequence: TGTGCCAGCAGTGAAGATGGGCGGGAGGGACCATACAATGAGCAGTTCTTC. Amino acid sequence: CASSEDGREGPYNEQFF. Full variable domain (remainder filled in from reference TRBV25-1 and TRBJ2-1): EADIYQTPRYLVIGTGKKITLECSQTMGHDKMYWYQQDPGMELHLIHYSYGVNSTEKGDLSSESTVSRIRTEHFPLTLESARPSHTSQYLCASSEDGREGPYNEQFFGPGTRLTVL.

This clonotype was observed a handful of times. This sequence joins TRBV6-1 and TRBJ2-3; D is perhaps TRBD2 (6 bases). The germline gives CDR1 MNHNS, CDR2 SASEGT. Trimming shortened V by 4 bases and J by 1 base, and 18 bases separated the two germline ends. The CDR3 has 17 residues. CDR3 nucleotides: TGTGCCAGCAGTGTCGGCGTAGGCGGGGCAGGCACAGATACGCAGTATTTT. Translation: CASSVGVGGAGTDTQYF.

In its sample, this clonotype was seen many times. The chain uses TRBV28 and TRBJ1-6; 10 bases fit TRBD1. Germline V gene data show CDR1 as MDHEN and CDR2 as SYDVKM. V was pared by 4 bases and J by 6 bases, with 3 bases of the junction left unmatched. CDR3 length: 15 amino acids. The CDR3 bases are TGTGCCAGCAGTTCGACAGGGGGCCTTAATTCACCCCTCCACTTT. Its protein product is CASSSTGGLNSPLHF.

In its sample, this clonotype was seen once. The rearrangement links TRBV27 to TRBJ2-1; 12 nucleotides align to TRBD2. V gave up 5 bases and J gave up 8 bases; unmatched junction bases: 7. CDR1 is MNHEY and CDR2 is SMNVEV in the germline V gene (reference sequence). The CDR3 runs 15 residues. The CDR3 is CASSRLAGVGDEQFF. The DNA of the CDR3 is TGTGCCAGCAGTCGACTAGCGGGAGTAGGGGATGAGCAGTTCTTC.

This chain links TRBV6-1 with TRBJ2-7, with D tentatively TRBD1 (6 bases). Germline lookup yields CDR1 MNHNS and CDR2 SASEGT. Trimming removed 5 bases from V and 1 base from J, with 21 bases in between. This CDR3 has 17 residues. DNA for the CDR3: TGTGCCAGCAGTCAGGCCCGTGCGACAGGTGTATCCTACGAGCAGTACTTC. Amino acids: CASSQARATGVSYEQYF.

This clonotype came up many times. The genes are TRBV20-1 and TRBJ2-3, with a tentative D call TRBD2 (6 bases). Germline V gene lookup returns CDR1 DFQATT and CDR2 SNEGSKA (reference sequence). The CDR3 has 15 amino acids. Trimming removed 0 bases at V and 4 bases at J, with 14 bases between. CDR3 in DNA: TGCAGTGCTAGAGAACAGACTAGGGCCCCAGATACGCAGTATTTT. As protein: CSAREQTRAPDTQYF.

In this sample, this clonotype turned up a few times. J is TRBJ2-5 and V is TRBV27; D is perhaps TRBD1 or TRBD2 (5 bases each). This CDR3 is 14 amino acids long. Germline CDR1 MNHEY, CDR2 SMNVEV (reference sequence). Trimming shortened V by 6 bases and J by 1 base, and 12 bases separated the two germline ends. The CDR3 is CASRLGRVQETQYF. Here the CDR3 DNA reads TGTGCCAGCAGGTTGGGGCGGGTCCAAGAGACCCAGTACTTC.